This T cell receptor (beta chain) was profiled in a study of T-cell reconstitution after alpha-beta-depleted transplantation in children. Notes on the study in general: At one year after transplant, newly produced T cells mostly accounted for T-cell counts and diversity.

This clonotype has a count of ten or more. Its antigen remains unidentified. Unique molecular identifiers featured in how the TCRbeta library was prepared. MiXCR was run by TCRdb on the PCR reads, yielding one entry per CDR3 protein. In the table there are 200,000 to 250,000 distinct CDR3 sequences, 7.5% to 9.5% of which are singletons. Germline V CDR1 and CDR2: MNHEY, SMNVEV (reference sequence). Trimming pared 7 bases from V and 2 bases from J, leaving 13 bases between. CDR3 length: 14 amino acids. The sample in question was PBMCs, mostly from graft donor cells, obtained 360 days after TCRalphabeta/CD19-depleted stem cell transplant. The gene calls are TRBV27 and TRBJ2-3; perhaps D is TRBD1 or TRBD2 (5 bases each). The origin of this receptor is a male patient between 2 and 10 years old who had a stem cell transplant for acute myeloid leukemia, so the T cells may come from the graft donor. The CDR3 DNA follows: TGTGCCAGCACCTCCGGGACCCCCACAGATACGCAGTATTTT. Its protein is CASTSGTPTDTQYF.